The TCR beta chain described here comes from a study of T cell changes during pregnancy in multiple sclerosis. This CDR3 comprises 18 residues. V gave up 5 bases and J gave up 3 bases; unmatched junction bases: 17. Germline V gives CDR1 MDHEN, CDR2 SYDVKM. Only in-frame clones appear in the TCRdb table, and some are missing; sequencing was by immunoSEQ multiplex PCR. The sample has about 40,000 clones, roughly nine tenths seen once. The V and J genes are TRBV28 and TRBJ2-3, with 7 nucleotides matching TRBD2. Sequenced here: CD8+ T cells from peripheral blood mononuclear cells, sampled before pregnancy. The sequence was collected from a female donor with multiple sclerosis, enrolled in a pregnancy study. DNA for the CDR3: TGTGCCAGCAGTACCACTCTATGGGGCGGGAGTGATACAGATACGCAGTATTTT. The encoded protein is CASSTTLWGGSDTDTQYF.